A selection of T cell receptor beta chains follows, all from one sample in a study of response to subunit inactivated influenza vaccine. Each CDR3 protein gets one entry after TCRdb re-called the RT-PCR reads with MiXCR. The table shows fewer than 550,000 distinct CDR3 sequences, with 25% occurring only once. Here the sequenced sample was CD4+ T cells sorted from PBMCs, taken approximately 5 days after vaccination. The receptors here all came from a man aged 45-60 years who received an inactivated influenza vaccine. CDR3s include the opening cysteine and the closing phenylalanine or tryptophan. A D gene is named only where the DNA matches it firmly. Where a row states a size, it is once, few, many or the class of an expanded clone; other rows omit it.

CDR3 protein: CSVSRGLRQNYEQYF
CDR3 DNA: TGCAGCGTTAGTCGAGGCCTGCGGCAAAACTACGAGCAGTACTTC
J gene: TRBJ2-7
V gene: TRBV29-1
clone size: .
D gene: .
CDR3 length: 15

CDR3 protein: CASSFRPSEQYF
CDR3 DNA: TGTGCCAGCAGTTTCCGCCCTTCCGAGCAGTACTTC
J gene: TRBJ2-7
V gene: TRBV28
clone size: few
D gene: .
CDR3 length: 12

CDR3 protein: CASSLELGQVYEQYF
CDR3 DNA: TGTGCCAGCAGCTTGGAATTGGGACAGGTCTACGAGCAGTACTTC
J gene: TRBJ2-7
V gene: TRBV5-5
clone size: few
D gene: TRBD1
CDR3 length: 15

CDR3 protein: CASSQPGQGSSGANVLTF
CDR3 DNA: TGTGCCAGCAGCCAACCGGGACAGGGGAGCTCTGGGGCCAACGTCCTGACTTTC
J gene: TRBJ2-6
V gene: TRBV4-2
clone size: .
D gene: TRBD1
CDR3 length: 18

CDR3 protein: CATSMLRRTRYNEQFF
CDR3 DNA: TGTGCCACCAGCATGCTTAGGCGGACTAGATATAATGAGCAGTTCTTC
J gene: TRBJ2-1
V gene: TRBV15
clone size: few
D gene: TRBD2
CDR3 length: 16

CDR3 protein: CASSVFLQDSSPLHF
CDR3 DNA: TGTGCCAGCAGTGTTTTCTTGCAGGACTCTTCACCCCTCCACTTT
J gene: TRBJ1-6
V gene: TRBV6-1
clone size: .
D gene: .
CDR3 length: 15

CDR3 protein: CASGPGDIGETQYF
CDR3 DNA: TGTGCCAGCGGCCCCGGGGATATCGGGGAGACCCAGTACTTC
J gene: TRBJ2-5
V gene: TRBV5-5
clone size: .
D gene: .
CDR3 length: 14

CDR3 protein: CSATNDRGRSSEAFF
CDR3 DNA: TGCAGTGCTACCAACGACAGGGGGCGGTCATCGGAAGCTTTCTTT
J gene: TRBJ1-1
V gene: TRBV20-1
clone size: .
D gene: TRBD1
CDR3 length: 15

CDR3 protein: CASSFRGGYEQYF
CDR3 DNA: TGTGCCAGCAGTTTCCGGGGGGGGTACGAGCAGTACTTC
J gene: TRBJ2-7
V gene: TRBV12-3/TRBV12-4
clone size: .
D gene: TRBD2
CDR3 length: 13

CDR3 protein: CASSARPGTANYGYTF
CDR3 DNA: TGTGCCAGCAGCGCCCGTCCCGGGACAGCTAACTATGGCTACACCTTC
J gene: TRBJ1-2
V gene: TRBV7-9
clone size: .
D gene: TRBD1
CDR3 length: 16

CDR3 protein: CASSPLPGGYEQYF
CDR3 DNA: TGTGCCAGCAGCCCCCTTCCGGGGGGCTACGAGCAGTACTTC
J gene: TRBJ2-7
V gene: TRBV7-2
clone size: .
D gene: TRBD2
CDR3 length: 14

CDR3 protein: CASSTLWGQGKLF
CDR3 DNA: TGTGCCAGCAGCACACTATGGGGACAGGGTAAGCTCTTC
J gene: TRBJ2-1
V gene: TRBV7-2
clone size: .
D gene: TRBD1
CDR3 length: 13

CDR3 protein: CASSLGRGNTEAFF
CDR3 DNA: TGTGCCAGCAGCTTAGGAAGGGGGAACACTGAAGCTTTCTTT
J gene: TRBJ1-1
V gene: TRBV11-3
clone size: few
D gene: .
CDR3 length: 14

CDR3 protein: CASTQGAYEQYF
CDR3 DNA: TGTGCCAGCACCCAGGGGGCCTACGAGCAGTACTTC
J gene: TRBJ2-7
V gene: TRBV7-9
clone size: .
D gene: TRBD1
CDR3 length: 12

CDR3 protein: CASSLAQSRNTGELFF
CDR3 DNA: TGTGCCAGCAGCTTAGCGCAGAGCAGGAACACCGGGGAGCTGTTTTTT
J gene: TRBJ2-2
V gene: TRBV7-2
clone size: few
D gene: .
CDR3 length: 16

CDR3 protein: CASSLGGSAYGYTF
CDR3 DNA: TGTGCCAGCAGTTTAGGGGGGTCAGCCTATGGCTACACCTTC
J gene: TRBJ1-2
V gene: TRBV12-3/TRBV12-4
clone size: .
D gene: .
CDR3 length: 14

CDR3 protein: CASSPPSLSYEQYF
CDR3 DNA: TGTGCCAGCAGTCCACCATCTCTCTCCTACGAGCAGTACTTC
J gene: TRBJ2-7
V gene: TRBV25-1
clone size: .
D gene: .
CDR3 length: 14

CDR3 protein: CASDPTSGRTDTQYF
CDR3 DNA: TGTGCCAGCGACCCGACTAGCGGGCGCACAGATACGCAGTATTTT
J gene: TRBJ2-3
V gene: TRBV11-2
clone size: many
D gene: TRBD2
CDR3 length: 15

CDR3 protein: CASSLEARYTDTQYF
CDR3 DNA: TGCGCCAGCAGCTTGGAAGCGCGGTACACAGATACGCAGTATTTT
J gene: TRBJ2-3
V gene: TRBV5-1
clone size: .
D gene: .
CDR3 length: 15

CDR3 protein: CASSRGTDSYGYTF
CDR3 DNA: TGTGCCAGCAGCCGAGGGACAGACTCCTATGGCTACACCTTC
J gene: TRBJ1-2
V gene: TRBV12-3/TRBV12-4
clone size: .
D gene: TRBD1
CDR3 length: 14

CDR3 protein: CASSSITSGLTDTQYF
CDR3 DNA: TGTGCCAGCAGTTCGATCACTAGCGGACTCACAGATACGCAGTATTTT
J gene: TRBJ2-3
V gene: TRBV6-5
clone size: .
D gene: TRBD2
CDR3 length: 16

CDR3 protein: CASSVSMGSGETQYF
CDR3 DNA: TGCGCCAGCAGCGTCTCGATGGGAAGCGGAGAGACCCAGTACTTC
J gene: TRBJ2-5
V gene: TRBV5-1
clone size: .
D gene: .
CDR3 length: 15

CDR3 protein: CATRNFADTQYF
CDR3 DNA: TGTGCCACCAGAAATTTTGCAGATACGCAGTATTTT
J gene: TRBJ2-3
V gene: TRBV15
clone size: many
D gene: .
CDR3 length: 12

CDR3 protein: CASSSTGTGGTDTQYF
CDR3 DNA: TGTGCTAGCAGCTCGACCGGGACAGGAGGCACAGATACGCAGTATTTT
J gene: TRBJ2-3
V gene: TRBV7-7
clone size: few
D gene: TRBD1
CDR3 length: 16

CDR3 protein: CATAHSGNTGELFF
CDR3 DNA: TGTGCCACCGCGCACAGCGGGAACACCGGGGAGCTGTTTTTT
J gene: TRBJ2-2
V gene: TRBV15
clone size: few
D gene: .
CDR3 length: 14

CDR3 protein: CASARNREYEQYF
CDR3 DNA: TGTGCCAGCGCAAGGAACAGGGAATACGAGCAGTACTTC
J gene: TRBJ2-7
V gene: TRBV6-2/TRBV6-3
clone size: .
D gene: .
CDR3 length: 13

CDR3 protein: CASSRLASLHEQFF
CDR3 DNA: TGTGCCAGCAGCCGACTAGCGAGCCTCCATGAGCAGTTCTTC
J gene: TRBJ2-1
V gene: TRBV3-1
clone size: .
D gene: TRBD2
CDR3 length: 14

CDR3 protein: CASSFATGFAETQYF
CDR3 DNA: TGTGCCAGCAGCTTCGCCACAGGGTTTGCAGAGACCCAGTACTTC
J gene: TRBJ2-5
V gene: TRBV11-2
clone size: .
D gene: .
CDR3 length: 15

CDR3 protein: CASSQDSHSYEQYF
CDR3 DNA: TGCGCCAGCAGCCAAGATAGTCATTCGTACGAGCAGTACTTC
J gene: TRBJ2-7
V gene: TRBV4-1
clone size: .
D gene: .
CDR3 length: 14

CDR3 protein: CASSLGGQDGSYGYTF
CDR3 DNA: TGTGCCAGCAGCTTAGGCGGACAAGACGGCTCCTATGGCTACACCTTC
J gene: TRBJ1-2
V gene: TRBV7-8
clone size: many
D gene: .
CDR3 length: 16

CDR3 protein: CASSGTGTSQPQHF
CDR3 DNA: TGTGCCAGCTCCGGGACAGGGACTTCGCAGCCCCAGCATTTT
J gene: TRBJ1-5
V gene: TRBV10-3
clone size: few
D gene: TRBD1
CDR3 length: 14

CDR3 protein: CASSQVYRADF
CDR3 DNA: TGCGCCAGCAGCCAAGTTTACCGGGCCGACTTC
J gene: TRBJ2-1
V gene: TRBV4-1
clone size: .
D gene: .
CDR3 length: 11

CDR3 protein: CASSFYSGANTGELFF
CDR3 DNA: TGTGCCAGCAGCTTTTATAGCGGGGCGAACACCGGGGAGCTGTTTTTT
J gene: TRBJ2-2
V gene: TRBV7-9
clone size: few
D gene: TRBD2
CDR3 length: 16

CDR3 protein: CASSLETSFSPLHF
CDR3 DNA: TGTGCCAGCAGCTTAGAGACGTCCTTTTCACCCCTCCACTTT
J gene: TRBJ1-6
V gene: TRBV11-2
clone size: .
D gene: .
CDR3 length: 14

CDR3 protein: CASSLQGIAYGYTF
CDR3 DNA: TGTGCCAGCAGTCTACAGGGGATTGCCTATGGCTACACCTTC
J gene: TRBJ1-2
V gene: TRBV12-3/TRBV12-4
clone size: .
D gene: TRBD1
CDR3 length: 14

CDR3 protein: CASSEGAGEQYF
CDR3 DNA: TGTGCCAGCAGTGAGGGGGCGGGGGAGCAGTACTTC
J gene: TRBJ2-7
V gene: TRBV12-3/TRBV12-4
clone size: .
D gene: .
CDR3 length: 12

CDR3 protein: CASRMGGLIGYTF
CDR3 DNA: TGTGCCAGCAGGATGGGCGGACTTATTGGCTACACCTTC
J gene: TRBJ1-2
V gene: TRBV6-1
clone size: .
D gene: .
CDR3 length: 13

CDR3 protein: CASSLGRTIQYF
CDR3 DNA: TGTGCCAGCAGCCTAGGACGGACCATTCAGTACTTC
J gene: TRBJ2-4
V gene: TRBV11-2
clone size: .
D gene: .
CDR3 length: 12

CDR3 protein: CSASPTRLGTDTQYF
CDR3 DNA: TGCAGTGCTAGCCCCACCCGACTTGGTACAGATACGCAGTATTTT
J gene: TRBJ2-3
V gene: TRBV20-1
clone size: .
D gene: .
CDR3 length: 15

CDR3 protein: CASSSPTVSDEQFF
CDR3 DNA: TGTGCCAGCAGTTCACCTACGGTTTCAGATGAGCAGTTCTTC
J gene: TRBJ2-1
V gene: TRBV28
clone size: few
D gene: .
CDR3 length: 14

CDR3 protein: CASRSQGVGPQHF
CDR3 DNA: TGTGCCAGCAGGTCACAGGGAGTTGGGCCCCAGCATTTT
J gene: TRBJ1-5
V gene: TRBV12-3/TRBV12-4
clone size: few
D gene: .
CDR3 length: 13

CDR3 protein: CSAREGGVWSYEQYF
CDR3 DNA: TGCAGTGCTAGAGAGGGGGGGGTTTGGTCCTACGAGCAGTACTTC
J gene: TRBJ2-7
V gene: TRBV20-1
clone size: few
D gene: TRBD2
CDR3 length: 15

CDR3 protein: CASGPLVLIGPYEQYF
CDR3 DNA: TGTGCCAGCGGGCCCCTGGTGCTAATAGGACCTTACGAGCAGTACTTC
J gene: TRBJ2-7
V gene: TRBV28
clone size: .
D gene: .
CDR3 length: 16

CDR3 protein: CASSSDRRGEQFF
CDR3 DNA: TGTGCCAGCAGTTCCGACAGGCGGGGTGAGCAGTTCTTC
J gene: TRBJ2-1
V gene: TRBV6-5
clone size: .
D gene: .
CDR3 length: 13

CDR3 protein: CASSFMGGSYEQYF
CDR3 DNA: TGTGCCAGCAGCTTTATGGGAGGCTCCTACGAGCAGTACTTC
J gene: TRBJ2-7
V gene: TRBV5-6
clone size: .
D gene: .
CDR3 length: 14

CDR3 protein: CASSQTLLWSPLHF
CDR3 DNA: TGCGCCAGCAGCCAAACCCTACTTTGGTCACCCCTCCACTTT
J gene: TRBJ1-6
V gene: TRBV4-1
clone size: .
D gene: .
CDR3 length: 14

CDR3 protein: CSARRLQETQYF
CDR3 DNA: TGCAGCGCCAGGCGGCTGCAAGAGACCCAGTACTTC
J gene: TRBJ2-5
V gene: TRBV29-1
clone size: few
D gene: .
CDR3 length: 12

CDR3 protein: CASSFGQTNIQYF
CDR3 DNA: TGTGCCAGCAGTTTCGGGCAGACCAACATTCAGTACTTC
J gene: TRBJ2-4
V gene: TRBV27
clone size: few
D gene: .
CDR3 length: 13

CDR3 protein: CAIKKSDRLNTEAFF
CDR3 DNA: TGTGCCATCAAGAAAAGTGATAGGCTGAACACTGAAGCTTTCTTT
J gene: TRBJ1-1
V gene: TRBV10-3
clone size: few
D gene: .
CDR3 length: 15